These 11 T cell receptor beta chains share one sample of origin, sequenced in a study of blood T cell repertoires in COVID-19. Generated by immunoSEQ multiplex PCR, the TCRdb table keeps only in-frame clones and is missing some. The sample carries about 370,000 clones, roughly nine tenths recorded once. Sequenced: peripheral blood. These receptor sequences come from a young woman with COVID-19, enrolled during active disease.

This sequence joins TRBV2 and TRBJ2-3; D is possibly TRBD2 (5 bases). The CDR3 is made up of 14 amino acids. Trimming pared 4 bases from V and 1 base from J, leaving 9 bases between. CDR1 SNHLY and CDR2 FYNNEI come from the germline V gene. As DNA, the CDR3 is TGTGCCAGCAGTGTGGGAGAGCGCACAGATACGCAGTATTTT. Its protein is CASSVGERTDTQYF.

The rearrangement links TRBV25-1 to TRBJ2-2; TRBD2 matches 7 bases. CDR3 length: 15 residues. V was pared by 2 bases and J by 4 bases, with 4 bases of the junction left unmatched. Germline V gene lookup returns CDR1 MGHDK and CDR2 SYGVNS. CDR3 nucleotide sequence: TGTGCCAGCAGTGAACCCGGGGGGATCACCGGGGAGCTGTTTTTT. Translation gives CASSEPGGITGELFF. The full variable domain, completed using reference TRBV25-1 and TRBJ2-2, is EADIYQTPRYLVIGTGKKITLECSQTMGHDKMYWYQQDPGMELHLIHYSYGVNSTEKGDLSSESTVSRIRTEHFPLTLESARPSHTSQYLCASSEPGGITGELFFGEGSRLTVL.

This chain connects TRBV6-2 or TRBV6-3 to TRBJ2-1, with 10 bases identical to TRBD2. The CDR3 spans 17 residues. The germline V gene has CDR1 MNHEY and CDR2 SVGEGT. V shed 0 bases, J shed 15 bases, and the junction held 17 bases outside the gene matches. For the CDR3, the DNA is TGTGCCAGCAGTTACTCGACGGTTGCACTAGCGGGACTGGAGGCGTTCTTC. As protein: CASSYSTVALAGLEAFF.

The chain joins TRBV12-3 or TRBV12-4 to TRBJ1-2; D is undetermined. The CDR3 runs 13 residues. The V end lost 2 bases, the J end lost 2 bases, and 6 bases lay between the germline ends. The CDR3 spells CASSLRRNYGYTF. The CDR3 bases are TGTGCCAGCAGTTTAAGGCGGAACTATGGCTACACCTTC.

This chain connects TRBV7-8 to TRBJ2-5; perhaps TRBD2 as D (5 bases). Trimming removed 1 base from V and 4 bases from J, with 13 bases in between. The CDR3 contains 15 residues. Germline V gene lookup returns CDR1 SGHVS and CDR2 FQNEAQ. The CDR3 DNA follows: TGTGCCAGCAGCTTAGAATGGGGAGAGAGAGAGACCCAGTACTTC. Amino acids: CASSLEWGERETQYF.

This rearrangement joins TRBV28 to TRBJ1-4; TRBD1 is a possible D gene (6 bases). The germline V gene encodes CDR1 MDHEN and CDR2 SYDVKM. Trimming took 5 bases from V and 7 from J, leaving 14 bases between them. The CDR3 has 14 amino acids. CDR3 residues: CASSGRDTPEKLFF. The CDR3 DNA sequence: TGTGCCAGCAGTGGCCGGGACACCCCTGAAAAACTGTTTTTT.

The J gene is TRBJ1-1, the V gene TRBV3-1 (or the pseudogene TRBV3-2); 7 nucleotides agree with TRBD1. CDR1 and CDR2 from the germline V gene are LGHDT and YNNKEL (reference sequence). The CDR3 is 12 amino acids. V lost 5 bases, J lost 12 bases, and 9 bases stayed unmatched. The CDR3 sequence is CASSYRDSVPFF. In DNA form, the CDR3 reads TGTGCCAGCAGCTACCGGGACAGTGTCCCTTTCTTT.

V and J are TRBV29-1 and TRBJ1-1; no reliable D call. V was pared by 4 bases and J by 2 bases, with 14 bases between. CDR1 and CDR2 from the germline V gene are SQVTM and ANQGSEA. The CDR3 contains 14 residues. This chain's CDR3 is CSVVLIGGNTEAFF. CDR3 DNA: TGCAGCGTTGTCCTTATAGGCGGTAACACTGAAGCTTTCTTT.

The chain uses TRBV9 and TRBJ2-3; D may be TRBD1 (6 bases). This CDR3 is 16 amino acids long. V dropped 8 bases and J dropped 1 base, with 20 bases sitting between them. The V gene's germline CDR1 is SGDLS and CDR2 YYNGEE. The CDR3 protein is CASDVQGHAGTDTQYF. CDR3 nucleotide sequence: TGTGCCAGTGACGTACAGGGACATGCAGGCACAGATACGCAGTATTTT.

The V gene is TRBV19, the J gene TRBJ1-1; a weak D match, TRBD1 (5 bases). Trimming stripped 6 bases from V and 4 bases from J, with 9 bases between. In germline, CDR1 is LNHDA, CDR2 SQIVND (reference sequence). This CDR3 is built from 12 residues. The DNA for the CDR3 is TGTGCCAGTAGCTCAGGGATCACTGAAGCTTTCTTT. This translates into CASSSGITEAFF.

This rearrangement joins TRBV7-9 to TRBJ2-5; 8 bases fit TRBD2. V was pared by 6 bases and J by 5 bases, with 11 bases of the junction left unmatched. The CDR3 is made up of 15 amino acids. Germline lookup yields CDR1 SEHNR and CDR2 FQNEAQ (reference sequence). The CDR3 spells CASSPPGGVGETQYF. CDR3 bases: TGTGCCAGCAGTCCGCCGGGAGGGGTGGGGGAGACCCAGTACTTC.